The TCR beta chain under discussion was sequenced for a study of cytomegalovirus exposure and HLA in healthy donors. Study-wide background: For the roughly 400 genotyped donors, 80% to 90% fell within the Caucasian-associated ancestry cluster.

This PCR relied on a set of 60 Vbeta primers and 13 Jbeta primers. Profiled with immunoSEQ multiplex PCR; TCRdb holds only in-frame clones, not every one. The sample yields roughly 120,000 clones, around 86% seen once. General observations from the study: Most TCR sequences were rare, but some public TCRs occurred in many donors. In a later analysis, CMV-associated beta chains were mostly HLA-associated, it appeared.

Of note for this clone: Its specificity is unknown.

CDR1 is MDHEN, CDR2 SYDVKM, per germline. The CDR3 loop spans 15 amino acids. Losses at the gene ends were 7 bases for V and 1 base for J; bases not matched to a gene: 10. The chain has TRBV28 and TRBJ2-7, with 7 bases identical to TRBD1. The sequenced material came from PBMCs. The clonotype originates from a woman aged 40 to 55 in good health and CMV-seronegative. This CDR3 reads CASNPTGLGSYEQYF. DNA of the CDR3: TGTGCCAGCAACCCGACAGGGCTCGGGTCCTACGAGCAGTACTTC.